The 21 T cell receptor beta chains below come from one sample, sequenced in a study of cytomegalovirus exposure and HLA in healthy donors (dated by TCRdb to between 2016 and 2019). Library preparation was by the immunoSEQ multiplex PCR assay. A mixture of 60 forward primers for TCR Vbeta segments and 13 reverse primers for TCR Jbeta segments was used in the multiplex PCR. TCRdb re-hosts the immuneACCESS table, in-frame sequences only. Its copies lack some clones; in the studies checked, an unresolved V gene accounts for under half of them, and the cause for the rest is not known. In all, the sample holds 180,000 or so clones, and approximately 86% of those were seen once. The ten most abundant clones make up 0.31% of the sample. The material sequenced was PBMCs. These receptor sequences come from a woman under 40 in good health and CMV-seronegative.

The chain couples TRBV6-1 to TRBJ2-1, with 9 bases that match TRBD1. The V gene end was trimmed by 5 bases and the J gene end by 3 bases; junction bases not matched to a gene: 8. The CDR3 is 16 amino acids. The germline gives CDR1 MNHNS, CDR2 SASEGT. CDR3 loop: CASSQGRTGDYNEQFF. CDR3 sequence (DNA): TGTGCCAGCAGTCAAGGCCGGACAGGGGACTACAATGAGCAGTTCTTC.

CDR3 residues: CASSVVGRGPYNEQFF. CDR3 in DNA: TGTGCCAGCAGCGTTGTCGGGCGGGGGCCATACAATGAGCAGTTCTTC. V and J are TRBV9 and TRBJ2-1; the D gene is possibly TRBD2 (7 bases). Germline loops: CDR1 SGDLS, CDR2 YYNGEE. With 2 bases removed from V and 4 bases from J, the gap between germline ends came to 16 bases. This CDR3 region has 16 residues.

The genes are TRBV27 and TRBJ2-1; the match to TRBD2 covers 7 bases. With V trimmed by 3 bases and J by 9 bases, 5 bases remained unmatched. Germline V gene sequence: CDR1 MNHEY, CDR2 SMNVEV (reference sequence). The CDR3 contains 13 residues. Here the CDR3 DNA reads TGTGCCAGCAGTTTGGATGGGGGGGGTGAGCAGTTCTTC. This gives the protein CASSLDGGGEQFF.

The CDR3 loop reads CASSWAGGTDTQYF. CDR3 coding DNA: TGTGCCAGCAGTTGGGCAGGCGGCACAGATACGCAGTATTTT. The chain is built from TRBV28 and TRBJ2-3, with unresolved D. V was shortened by 4 bases and J by 1 base, with 9 bases between the two germline ends. The CDR3 contains 14 residues. CDR1 MDHEN and CDR2 SYDVKM come from the germline V gene.

This chain links TRBV9 with TRBJ1-3, with D maybe TRBD1 (6 bases). The V gene lost 3 bases and the J gene lost 2 bases, with 9 bases spanning the gap. The germline gives CDR1 SGDLS, CDR2 YYNGEE. There are 14 residues in the CDR3. This CDR3 reads CASSGTDPGNTIYF. CDR3 in DNA: TGTGCCAGCAGCGGGACAGACCCTGGAAACACCATATATTTT.

The gene calls are TRBV10-1 and TRBJ1-1; a possible D gene is TRBD1 (5 bases). The CDR3 runs to 16 residues. From germline, CDR1 is WNHNN and CDR2 SYGVQD (reference sequence). The ends were cut back, 2 bases at V and 4 bases at J, with 17 bases in the middle. CDR3: CASSEVRGSVTTEAFF. CDR3 DNA: TGCGCCAGCAGTGAGGTGCGGGGGTCGGTGACCACTGAAGCTTTCTTT.

The V gene is TRBV7-3, the J gene TRBJ2-3, with 11 bases identical to TRBD2. V lost 5 bases and J lost 1; bases outside the gene matches: 5. This CDR3 has 16 amino acids. Germline V gene lookup returns CDR1 SGHTA and CDR2 FQGTGA. This CDR3 is CASSKGLAVGTDTQYF. The CDR3 DNA reads as TGTGCCAGCAGCAAGGGACTAGCGGTGGGCACAGATACGCAGTATTTT.

This chain uses TRBV19 with TRBJ1-3, with TRBD1 matching over 7 bases. CDR1 is LNHDA, CDR2 SQIVND, per germline (reference sequence). The CDR3 extends over 15 amino acids. Germline trimming cut 5 bases from V and 2 bases from J; bases unmatched to any gene: 6. The CDR3 spells CASSQTGYAGNTIYF. DNA for the CDR3: TGTGCCAGTAGTCAGACAGGGTACGCTGGAAACACCATATATTTT.

In this sample, this clone turned up once. This chain uses TRBV15 with TRBJ2-3, with D possibly matching TRBD2 (5 bases). Deletions cut 6 bases from V and 6 bases from J, with 13 bases between. CDR1 and CDR2 (germline): LNHNV, YYDKDF (reference sequence). The CDR3 length is 13 residues. CDR3 DNA sequence: TGTGCCACCAGAGATCGGGGTTGGGATACGCAGTATTTT. It is translated as CATRDRGWDTQYF.

The chain uses TRBV11-1 and TRBJ2-2; D is unclear. CDR3 size: 13 residues. Looked up from germline, CDR1 is SGHAT and CDR2 is FQDESV (reference sequence). The V end was cut by 6 bases, the J end by 3 bases, with 8 bases between. The CDR3 DNA follows: TGTGCCAGCAGTCCTCTGTACACCGGGGAGCTGTTTTTT. As protein: CASSPLYTGELFF.

The chain carries TRBV19 and TRBJ1-1, with D unresolved. The CDR3 has 13 amino acids. V was cut by 2 bases and J by 1 base, with 5 bases left in between. Germline V lookup: CDR1 LNHDA, CDR2 SQIVND (reference sequence). The CDR3 spells CASSITENTEAFF. In DNA, the CDR3 is TGTGCCAGTAGTATAACTGAGAACACTGAAGCTTTCTTT. Drawing the rest from reference TRBV19 and TRBJ1-1, the complete variable domain is DGGITQSPKYLFRKEGQNVTLSCEQNLNHDAMYWYRQDPGQGLRLIYYSQIVNDFQKGDIAEGYSVSREKKESFPLTVTSAQKNPTAFYLCASSITENTEAFFGQGTRLTVV.

CDR3 amino acids: CASSLSLLQGAEDTQYF. CDR3 DNA: TGTGCCAGCAGTTTATCCCTCTTACAGGGGGCTGAAGATACGCAGTATTTT. This chain links TRBV28 with TRBJ2-3, with 9 positions matching TRBD1. CDR1 MDHEN and CDR2 SYDVKM come from the germline V gene. Unmatched junction bases numbered 10, after V lost 1 base and J lost 5 bases. The CDR3 totals 17 residues. Together with reference TRBV28 and TRBJ2-3, the CDR3 gives the full variable domain: DVKVTQSSRYLVKRTGEKVFLECVQDMDHENMFWYRQDPGLGLRLIYFSYDVKMKEKGDIPEGYSVSREKKERFSLILESASTNQTSMYLCASSLSLLQGAEDTQYFGPGTRLTVL.

The chain has TRBV5-1 and TRBJ1-1, with D possibly matching TRBD1 (6 bases). CDR3 length: 15 residues. Trimming cost V 3 bases and J 5 bases, with 17 bases left between them. The germline V gene encodes CDR1 SGHRS and CDR2 YFSETQ. The CDR3, as DNA: TGCGCCAGCAGCTCCAGGGCAGGGGCGGATACTGAAGCTTTCTTT. Its protein product is CASSSRAGADTEAFF.

The chain employs TRBV28 and TRBJ1-1, with 7 bases aligning to TRBD1. This CDR3 region has 13 residues. V was clipped by 8 bases and J by 5 bases; unmatched bases: 8. Germline V gene sequence: CDR1 MDHEN, CDR2 SYDVKM. CDR3 loop: CASSDRPRTEAFF. The CDR3 bases are TGTGCCAGCTCGGACAGGCCTAGGACTGAAGCTTTCTTT.

The table lists this clone with a count of one. The V call is TRBV9, the J call TRBJ2-1, with 9 bases that match TRBD2. CDR1 and CDR2 from the germline V gene are SGDLS and YYNGEE. The V and J ends lost 0 bases and 7 bases, in that order; junction bases with no gene match: 8. The length of the CDR3 is 16 residues. Written as DNA, the CDR3 is TGTGCCAGCAGCGTAGGTAGACTAGCGGTACTAAATGAGCAGTTCTTC. Amino acid sequence: CASSVGRLAVLNEQFF.

CDR3 bases: TGTGCCAGCAGCCAAGTTATCGGCTCTGGGGCCAACGTCCTGACTTTC. It is translated as CASSQVIGSGANVLTF. This rearrangement joins TRBV14 to TRBJ2-6; D remains ambiguous. This CDR3 has 16 residues. CDR1 SGHDN and CDR2 FVKESK come from the germline V gene. V lost 1 base and J lost 0, with 7 bases in between.

The chain employs TRBV5-6 and TRBJ2-5; D is perhaps TRBD2 (5 bases). Germline V gene lookup returns CDR1 SGHDT and CDR2 YYEEEE. Trimming pared 0 bases from V and 4 bases from J, leaving 19 bases between. This CDR3 is built from 17 residues. CDR3 DNA sequence: TGTGCCAGCAGCTTGGCCATGGGGAGCGAAGGGTCAGAGACCCAGTACTTC. It is translated as CASSLAMGSEGSETQYF.

The chain links TRBV30 to TRBJ2-3; D is possibly TRBD2 (6 bases). Deletions cut 3 bases from V and 4 bases from J, with 11 bases between. This CDR3 contains 13 residues. Looked up from germline, CDR1 is GTSNPN and CDR2 is SVGIG (reference sequence). As DNA, the CDR3 is TGTGCCTGGAGACATAGCGGAGCAGATACGCAGTATTTT. It specifies CAWRHSGADTQYF.

The gene calls are TRBV28 and TRBJ2-7; D unclear. This CDR3 is 14 amino acids long. Germline CDR1 and CDR2: MDHEN and SYDVKM. Trimming pared 6 bases from V and 0 bases from J, leaving 12 bases between. CDR3 DNA sequence: TGTGCCAGCAGCCCCGCAGGAAGCTCCTACGAGCAGTACTTC. This sequence encodes CASSPAGSSYEQYF.

V usage is TRBV5-1 and J usage is TRBJ2-3; D perhaps matches TRBD1 (6 bases). The CDR3 length is 15 residues. Germline loops: CDR1 SGHRS, CDR2 YFSETQ. Deletions cut 4 bases from V and 3 bases from J, with 15 bases between. The DNA of the CDR3 is TGCGCCAGCAGCCCCAGGACAGCACAGACAGATACGCAGTATTTT. It codes for CASSPRTAQTDTQYF.

CDR3 region: CASSLGLAVSNEQFF. The CDR3 nucleotides are TGCGCCAGCAGCTTGGGACTAGCAGTGAGCAATGAGCAGTTCTTC. The chain uses TRBV5-1 and TRBJ2-1, with 7 bases aligning to TRBD2. The germline gives CDR1 SGHRS, CDR2 YFSETQ. CDR3 size: 15 residues. With 0 bases clipped from V and 6 bases from J, the junction kept 6 bases outside the gene matches.